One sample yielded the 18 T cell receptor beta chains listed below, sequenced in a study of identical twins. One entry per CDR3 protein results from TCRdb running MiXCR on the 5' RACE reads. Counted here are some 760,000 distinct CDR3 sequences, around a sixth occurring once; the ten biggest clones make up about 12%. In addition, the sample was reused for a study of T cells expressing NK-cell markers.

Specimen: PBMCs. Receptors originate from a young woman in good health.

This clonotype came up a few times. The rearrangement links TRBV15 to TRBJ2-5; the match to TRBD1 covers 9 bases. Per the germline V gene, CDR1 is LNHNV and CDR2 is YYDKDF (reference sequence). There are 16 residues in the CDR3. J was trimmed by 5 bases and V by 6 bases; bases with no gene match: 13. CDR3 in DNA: TGTGCCACCAGGGAGGGGACAGGGCAAAGAACTGAGACCCAGTACTTC. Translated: CATREGTGQRTETQYF.

CDR3 DNA: TGCAGTGCTAGCGGGAGGGGTGGAGATACGCAGTATTTT. As protein: CSASGRGGDTQYF. V usage is TRBV20-1 and J usage is TRBJ2-3; 8 positions agree with TRBD2. CDR1 and CDR2 from the germline V gene are DFQATT and SNEGSKA (reference sequence). Trimming removed 3 bases from V and 5 bases from J; junction bases left unmatched: 4. The CDR3 runs to 13 residues.

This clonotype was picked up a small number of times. In DNA form, the CDR3 reads TGTGCCAGCAGCTTCTCAGGGACAAACGGGGAGCTGTTTTTT. As protein: CASSFSGTNGELFF. V usage is TRBV7-9 and J usage is TRBJ2-2, with a possible D match to TRBD1 (6 bases). Germline lookup yields CDR1 SEHNR and CDR2 FQNEAQ (reference sequence). The CDR3 extends over 14 amino acids. Trimming took off 3 bases at V and 7 bases at J, with 12 bases between the two ends.

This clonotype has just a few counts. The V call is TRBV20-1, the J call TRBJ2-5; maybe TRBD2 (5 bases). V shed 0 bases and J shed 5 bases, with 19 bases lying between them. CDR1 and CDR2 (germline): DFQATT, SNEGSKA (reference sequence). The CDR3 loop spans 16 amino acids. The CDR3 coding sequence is TGCAGTGCTAGAGATGGGATAGCCGGAGGATTGGAGACCCAGTACTTC. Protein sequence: CSARDGIAGGLETQYF.

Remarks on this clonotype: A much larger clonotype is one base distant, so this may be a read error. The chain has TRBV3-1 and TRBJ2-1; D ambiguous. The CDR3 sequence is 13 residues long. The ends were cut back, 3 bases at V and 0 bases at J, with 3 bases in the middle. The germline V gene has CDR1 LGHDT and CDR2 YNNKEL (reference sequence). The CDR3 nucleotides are TGTGCCAGCAGCCACCGCTCCTACAATGAGCAGTTCTTC. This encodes CASSHRSYNEQFF.

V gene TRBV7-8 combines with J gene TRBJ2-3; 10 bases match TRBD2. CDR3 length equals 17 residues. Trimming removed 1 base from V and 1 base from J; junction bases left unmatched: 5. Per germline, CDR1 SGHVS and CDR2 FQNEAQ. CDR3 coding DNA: TGTGCCAGCAGCTTAGTAGGGACTAGCGCCCGCACAGATACGCAGTATTTT. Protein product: CASSLVGTSARTDTQYF.

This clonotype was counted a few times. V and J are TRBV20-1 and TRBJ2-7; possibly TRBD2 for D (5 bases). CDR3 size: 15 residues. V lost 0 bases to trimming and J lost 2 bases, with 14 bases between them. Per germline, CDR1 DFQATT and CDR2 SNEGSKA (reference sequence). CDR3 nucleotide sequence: TGCAGTGCTAGAGATCCGAGCGGCAGCGCCTACGAGCAGTACTTC. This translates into CSARDPSGSAYEQYF.

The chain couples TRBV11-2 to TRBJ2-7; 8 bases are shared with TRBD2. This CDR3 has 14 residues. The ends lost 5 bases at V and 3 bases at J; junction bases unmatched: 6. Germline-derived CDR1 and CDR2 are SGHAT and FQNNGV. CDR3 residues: CASSDPRGGYEQYF. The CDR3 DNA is TGTGCCAGCAGCGACCCCCGGGGGGGCTACGAGCAGTACTTC. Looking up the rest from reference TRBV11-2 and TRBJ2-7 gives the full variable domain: EAGVAQSPRYKIIEKRQSVAFWCNPISGHATLYWYQQILGQGPKLLIQFQNNGVVDDSQLPKDRFSAERLKGVDSTLKIQPAKLEDSAVYLCASSDPRGGYEQYFGPGTRLTVT.

CDR3 loop: CSARPAGTGETGELFF. CDR3 coding DNA: TGCAGTGCTAGACCCGCCGGGACAGGGGAAACCGGGGAGCTGTTTTTT. V is TRBV20-1 and J is TRBJ2-2; 10 bases line up with TRBD1. V gave up 2 bases and J gave up 5 bases; unmatched junction bases: 8. This CDR3 contains 16 residues. Per the germline V gene, CDR1 is DFQATT and CDR2 is SNEGSKA (reference sequence).

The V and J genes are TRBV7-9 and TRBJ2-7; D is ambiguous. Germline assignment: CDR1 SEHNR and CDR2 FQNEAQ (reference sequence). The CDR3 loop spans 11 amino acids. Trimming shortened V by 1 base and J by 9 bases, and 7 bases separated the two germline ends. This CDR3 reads CASSLETGQYF. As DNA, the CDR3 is TGTGCCAGCAGCTTAGAGACGGGGCAGTACTTC.

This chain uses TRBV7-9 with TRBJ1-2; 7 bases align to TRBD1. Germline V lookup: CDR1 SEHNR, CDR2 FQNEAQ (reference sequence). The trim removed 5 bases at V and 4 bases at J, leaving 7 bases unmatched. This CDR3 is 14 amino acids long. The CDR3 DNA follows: TGTGCCAGCAGCCAATCGACAGGGAGCTATGGCTACACCTTC. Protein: CASSQSTGSYGYTF.

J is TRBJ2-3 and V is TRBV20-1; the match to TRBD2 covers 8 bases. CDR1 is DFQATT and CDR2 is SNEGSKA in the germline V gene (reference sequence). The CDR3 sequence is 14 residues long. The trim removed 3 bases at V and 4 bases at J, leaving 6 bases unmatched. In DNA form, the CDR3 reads TGCAGTGCTAGTCGGGGGGGGACGTCAGATACGCAGTATTTT. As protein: CSASRGGTSDTQYF.

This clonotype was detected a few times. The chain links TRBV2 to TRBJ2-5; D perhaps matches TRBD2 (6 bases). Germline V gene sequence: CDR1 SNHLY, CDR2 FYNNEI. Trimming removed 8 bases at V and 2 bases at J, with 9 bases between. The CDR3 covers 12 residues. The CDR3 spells CASLAYQETQYF. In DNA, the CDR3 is TGTGCCAGCCTAGCGTATCAAGAGACCCAGTACTTC.

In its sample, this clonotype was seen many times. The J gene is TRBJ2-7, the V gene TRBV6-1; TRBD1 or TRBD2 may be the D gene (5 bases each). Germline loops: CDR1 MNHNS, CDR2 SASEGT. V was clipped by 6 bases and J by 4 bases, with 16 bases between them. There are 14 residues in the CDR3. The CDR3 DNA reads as TGTGCCAGCAGCTCGGGGCAGGGTGTTTACGAGCAGTACTTC. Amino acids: CASSSGQGVYEQYF.

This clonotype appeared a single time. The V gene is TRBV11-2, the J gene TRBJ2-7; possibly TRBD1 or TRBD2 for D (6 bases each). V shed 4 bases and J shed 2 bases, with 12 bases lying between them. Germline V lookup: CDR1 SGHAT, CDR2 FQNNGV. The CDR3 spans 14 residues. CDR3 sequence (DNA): TGTGCCAGCAGCTCATTCGGGGGCACCTACGAGCAGTACTTC. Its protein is CASSSFGGTYEQYF.

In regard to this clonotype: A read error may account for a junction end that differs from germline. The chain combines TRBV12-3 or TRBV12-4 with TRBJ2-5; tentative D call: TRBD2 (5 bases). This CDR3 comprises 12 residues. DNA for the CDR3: TGTGCCACCGGGGTTAGGCAAGAGTCCCAGTACTTC. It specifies CATGVRQESQYF.

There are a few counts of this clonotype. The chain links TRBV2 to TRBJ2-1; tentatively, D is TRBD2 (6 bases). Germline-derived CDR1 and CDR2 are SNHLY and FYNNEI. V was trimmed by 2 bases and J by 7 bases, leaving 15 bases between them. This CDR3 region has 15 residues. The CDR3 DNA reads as TGTGCCAGCAGTGAAACGGGGGTTGGGGTGAATGAGCAGTTCTTC. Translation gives CASSETGVGVNEQFF.

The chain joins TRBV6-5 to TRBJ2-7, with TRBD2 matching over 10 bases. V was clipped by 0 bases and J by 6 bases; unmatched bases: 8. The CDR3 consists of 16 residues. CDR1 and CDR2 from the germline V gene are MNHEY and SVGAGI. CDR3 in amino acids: CASSYSSGRSFIEQYF. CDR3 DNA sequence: TGTGCCAGCAGTTACTCTAGCGGGAGGAGCTTTATCGAGCAGTACTTC.